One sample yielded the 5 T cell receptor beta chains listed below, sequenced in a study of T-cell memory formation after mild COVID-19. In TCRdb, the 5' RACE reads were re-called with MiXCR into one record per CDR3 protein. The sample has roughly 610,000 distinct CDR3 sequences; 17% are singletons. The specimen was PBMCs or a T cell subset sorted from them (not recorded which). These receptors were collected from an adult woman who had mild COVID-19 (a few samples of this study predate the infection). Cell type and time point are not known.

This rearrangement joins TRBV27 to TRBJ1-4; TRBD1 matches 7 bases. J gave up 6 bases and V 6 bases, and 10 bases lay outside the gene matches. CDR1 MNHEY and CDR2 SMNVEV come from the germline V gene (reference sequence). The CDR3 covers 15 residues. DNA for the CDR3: TGTGCCAGCAGCCGCAATCCAGGGGGTGATGAAAAACTGTTTTTT. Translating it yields CASSRNPGGDEKLFF.

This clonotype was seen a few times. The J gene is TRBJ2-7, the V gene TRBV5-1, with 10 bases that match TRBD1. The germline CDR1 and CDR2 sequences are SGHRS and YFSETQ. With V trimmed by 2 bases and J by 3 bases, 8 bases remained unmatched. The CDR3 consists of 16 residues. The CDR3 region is CASSFSGQGVLYEQYF. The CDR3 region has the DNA TGCGCCAGCAGCTTCTCCGGACAGGGGGTACTCTACGAGCAGTACTTC.

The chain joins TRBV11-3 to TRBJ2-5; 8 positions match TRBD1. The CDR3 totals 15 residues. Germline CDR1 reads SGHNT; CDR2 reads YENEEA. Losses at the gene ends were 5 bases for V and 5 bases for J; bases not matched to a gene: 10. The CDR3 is CASSASGGSGETQYF. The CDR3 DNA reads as TGTGCCAGCAGCGCTTCAGGGGGCTCAGGGGAGACCCAGTACTTC.

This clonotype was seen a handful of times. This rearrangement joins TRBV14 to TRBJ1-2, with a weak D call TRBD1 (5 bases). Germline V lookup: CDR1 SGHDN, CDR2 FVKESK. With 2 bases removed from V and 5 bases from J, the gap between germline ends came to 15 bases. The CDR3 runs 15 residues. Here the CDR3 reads CASSQTSGTAYGYTF. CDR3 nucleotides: TGTGCCAGCAGCCAAACTTCCGGGACGGCTTATGGCTACACCTTC. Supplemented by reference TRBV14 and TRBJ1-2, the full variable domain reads EAGVTQFPSHSVIEKGQTVTLRCDPISGHDNLYWYRRVMGKEIKFLLHFVKESKQDESGMPNNRFLAERTGGTYSTLKVQPAELEDSGVYFCASSQTSGTAYGYTFGSGTRLTVV.

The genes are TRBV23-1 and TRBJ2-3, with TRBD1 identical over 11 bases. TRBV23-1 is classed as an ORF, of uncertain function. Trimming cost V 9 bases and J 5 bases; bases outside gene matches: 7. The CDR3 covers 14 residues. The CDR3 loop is CARRGQGEVDTQYF. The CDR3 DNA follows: TGCGCCAGGAGGGGACAGGGGGAAGTAGATACGCAGTATTTT.